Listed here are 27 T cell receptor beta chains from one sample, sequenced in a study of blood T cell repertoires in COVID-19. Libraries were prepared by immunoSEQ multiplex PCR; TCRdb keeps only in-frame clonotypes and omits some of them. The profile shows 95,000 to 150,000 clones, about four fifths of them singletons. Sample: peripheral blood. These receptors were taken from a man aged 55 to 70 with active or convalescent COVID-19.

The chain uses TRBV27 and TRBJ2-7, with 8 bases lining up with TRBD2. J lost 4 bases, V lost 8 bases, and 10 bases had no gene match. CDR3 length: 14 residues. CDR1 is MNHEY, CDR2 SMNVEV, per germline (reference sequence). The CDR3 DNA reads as TGTGCCAGCGGATTCGGGAGGGCGCCGTACGAGCAGTACTTC. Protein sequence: CASGFGRAPYEQYF.

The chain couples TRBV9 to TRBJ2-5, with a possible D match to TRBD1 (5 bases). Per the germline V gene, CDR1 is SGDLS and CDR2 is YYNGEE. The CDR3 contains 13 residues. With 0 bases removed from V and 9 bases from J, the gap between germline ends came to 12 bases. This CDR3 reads CASSVERLGAQYF. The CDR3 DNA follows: TGTGCCAGCAGCGTAGAGAGGTTAGGGGCCCAGTACTTC.

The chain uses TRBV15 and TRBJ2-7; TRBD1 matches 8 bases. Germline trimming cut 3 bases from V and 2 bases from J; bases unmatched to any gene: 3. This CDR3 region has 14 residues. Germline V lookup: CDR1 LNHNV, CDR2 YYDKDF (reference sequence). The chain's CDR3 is CATSRDRDTYEQYF. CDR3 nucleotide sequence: TGTGCCACCAGCAGGGACAGGGATACCTACGAGCAGTACTTC.

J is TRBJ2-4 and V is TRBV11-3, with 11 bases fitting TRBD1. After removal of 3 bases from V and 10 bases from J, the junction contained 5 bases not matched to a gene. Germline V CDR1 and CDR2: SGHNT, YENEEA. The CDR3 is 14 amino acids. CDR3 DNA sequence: TGTGCCAGCAGCTTGGAGGGGACAGGGGGGATTCAGTACTTC. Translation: CASSLEGTGGIQYF.

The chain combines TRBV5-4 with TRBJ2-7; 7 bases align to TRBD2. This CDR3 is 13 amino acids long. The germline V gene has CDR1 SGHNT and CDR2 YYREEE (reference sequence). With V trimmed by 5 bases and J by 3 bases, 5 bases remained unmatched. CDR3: CASSPSGLYEQYF. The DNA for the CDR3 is TGTGCCAGCAGTCCTAGCGGCCTCTACGAGCAGTACTTC.

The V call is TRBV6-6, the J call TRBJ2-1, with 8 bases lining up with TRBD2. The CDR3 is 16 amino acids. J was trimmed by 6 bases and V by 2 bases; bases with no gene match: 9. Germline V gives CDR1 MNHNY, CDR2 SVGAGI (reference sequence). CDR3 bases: TGTGCCAGCAGTTACCCGGGAGGGGGGGGCGGCAATGAGCAGTTCTTC. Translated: CASSYPGGGGGNEQFF.

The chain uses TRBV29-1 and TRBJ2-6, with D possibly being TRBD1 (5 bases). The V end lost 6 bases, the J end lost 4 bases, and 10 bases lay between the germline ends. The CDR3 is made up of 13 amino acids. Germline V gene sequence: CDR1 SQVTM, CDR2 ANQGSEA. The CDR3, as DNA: TGCAGCGTCCAGGGTGGCGGGGCCAACGTCCTGACTTTC. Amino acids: CSVQGGGANVLTF.

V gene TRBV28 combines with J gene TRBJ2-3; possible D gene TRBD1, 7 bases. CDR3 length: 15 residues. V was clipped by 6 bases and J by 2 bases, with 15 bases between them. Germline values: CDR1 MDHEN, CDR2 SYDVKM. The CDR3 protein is CASSGAGQFTDTQYF. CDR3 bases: TGTGCCAGCAGCGGGGCGGGACAGTTCACAGATACGCAGTATTTT.

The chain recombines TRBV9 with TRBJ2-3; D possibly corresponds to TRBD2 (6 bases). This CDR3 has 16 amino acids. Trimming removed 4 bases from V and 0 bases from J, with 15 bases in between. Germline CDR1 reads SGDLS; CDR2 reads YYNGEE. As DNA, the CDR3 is TGTGCCAGCAGCCCACGGACTATTCCTAGCACAGATACGCAGTATTTT. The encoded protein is CASSPRTIPSTDTQYF.

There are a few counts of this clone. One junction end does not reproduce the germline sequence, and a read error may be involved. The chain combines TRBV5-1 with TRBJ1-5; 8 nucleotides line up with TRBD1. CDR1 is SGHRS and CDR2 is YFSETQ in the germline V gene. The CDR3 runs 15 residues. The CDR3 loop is CASSLDRASNQPQHF. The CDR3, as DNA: TGCGCCAGCAGTTTGGACAGGGCTAGCAATCAGCCCCAGCATTTT. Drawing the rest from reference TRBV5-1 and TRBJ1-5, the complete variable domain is KAGVTQTPRYLIKTRGQQVTLSCSPISGHRSVSWYQQTPGQGLQFLFEYFSETQRNKGNFPGRFSGRQFSNSRSEMNVSTLELGDSALYLCASSLDRASNQPQHFGDGTRLSIL.

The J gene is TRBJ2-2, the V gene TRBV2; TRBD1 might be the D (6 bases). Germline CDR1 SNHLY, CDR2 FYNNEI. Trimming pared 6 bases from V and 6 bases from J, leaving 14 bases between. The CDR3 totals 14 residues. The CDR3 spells CASRQQGSPGELFF. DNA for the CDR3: TGTGCCAGCAGACAACAGGGTAGTCCCGGGGAGCTGTTTTTT.

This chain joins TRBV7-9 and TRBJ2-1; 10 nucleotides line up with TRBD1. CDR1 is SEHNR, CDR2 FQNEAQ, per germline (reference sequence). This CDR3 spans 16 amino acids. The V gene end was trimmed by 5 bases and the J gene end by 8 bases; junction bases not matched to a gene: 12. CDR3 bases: TGTGCCAGCAGCCCTTCCGGGACAGGGGTTTCGCATGAGCAGTTCTTC. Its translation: CASSPSGTGVSHEQFF.

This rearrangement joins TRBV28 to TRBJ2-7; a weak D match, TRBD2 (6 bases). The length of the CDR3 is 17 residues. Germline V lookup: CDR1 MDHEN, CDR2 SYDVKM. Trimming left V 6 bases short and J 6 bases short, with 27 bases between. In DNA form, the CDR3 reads TGTGCCAGCAGCTTACTTATCTCCAGGGAGGTAAGGAGCGAGCAGTACTTC. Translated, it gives CASSLLISREVRSEQYF.

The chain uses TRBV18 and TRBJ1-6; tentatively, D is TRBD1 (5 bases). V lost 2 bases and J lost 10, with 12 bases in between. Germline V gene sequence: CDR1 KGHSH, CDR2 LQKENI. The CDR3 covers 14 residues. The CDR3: CASSPSQGDSPLHF. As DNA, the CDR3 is TGTGCCAGCTCACCATCTCAGGGTGACTCACCCCTCCACTTT.

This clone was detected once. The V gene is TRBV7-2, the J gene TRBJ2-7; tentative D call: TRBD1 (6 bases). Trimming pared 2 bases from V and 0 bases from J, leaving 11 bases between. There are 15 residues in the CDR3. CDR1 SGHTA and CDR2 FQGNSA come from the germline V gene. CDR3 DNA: TGTGCCAGCAGCTTATGGGACACGGGCTCCTACGAGCAGTACTTC. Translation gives CASSLWDTGSYEQYF.

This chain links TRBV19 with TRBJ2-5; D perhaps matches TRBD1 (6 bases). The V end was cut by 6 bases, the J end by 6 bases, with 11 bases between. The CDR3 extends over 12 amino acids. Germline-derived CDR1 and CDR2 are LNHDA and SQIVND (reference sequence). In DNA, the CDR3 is TGTGCCAGTAGGCAGGGGATGAAGACCCAGTACTTC. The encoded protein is CASRQGMKTQYF.

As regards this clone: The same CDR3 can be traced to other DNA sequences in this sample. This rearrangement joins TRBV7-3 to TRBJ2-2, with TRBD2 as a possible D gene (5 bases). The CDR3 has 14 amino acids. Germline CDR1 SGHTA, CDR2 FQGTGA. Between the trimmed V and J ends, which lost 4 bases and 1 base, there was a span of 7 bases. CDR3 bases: TGTGCCAGCAGCTCCGGACTGAACACCGGGGAGCTGTTTTTT. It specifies CASSSGLNTGELFF.

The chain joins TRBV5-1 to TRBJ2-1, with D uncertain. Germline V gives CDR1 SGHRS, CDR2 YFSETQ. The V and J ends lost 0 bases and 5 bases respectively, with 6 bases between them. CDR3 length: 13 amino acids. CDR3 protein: CASSLGLDNEQFF. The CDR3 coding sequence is TGCGCCAGCAGCTTGGGCTTAGACAATGAGCAGTTCTTC.

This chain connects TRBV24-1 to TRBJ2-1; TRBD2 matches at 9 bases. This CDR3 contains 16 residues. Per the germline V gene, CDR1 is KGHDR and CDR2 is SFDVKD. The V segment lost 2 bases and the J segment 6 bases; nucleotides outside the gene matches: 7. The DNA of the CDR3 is TGTGCCACCAGTGATTCTGGACTAGCGTTGGTCAATGAGCAGTTCTTC. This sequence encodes CATSDSGLALVNEQFF.

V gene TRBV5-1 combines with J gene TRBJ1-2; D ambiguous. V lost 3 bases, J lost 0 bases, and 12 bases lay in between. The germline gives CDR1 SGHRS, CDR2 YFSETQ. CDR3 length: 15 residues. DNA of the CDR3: TGCGCCAGCAGCTCAAACTCTCGATCTAACTATGGCTACACCTTC. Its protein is CASSSNSRSNYGYTF.

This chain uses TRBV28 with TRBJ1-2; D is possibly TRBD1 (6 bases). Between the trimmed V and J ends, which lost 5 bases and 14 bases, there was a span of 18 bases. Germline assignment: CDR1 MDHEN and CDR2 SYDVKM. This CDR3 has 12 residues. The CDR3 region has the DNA TGTGCCAGCAGTCTCTCCCTTGGGACAACAACCTTC. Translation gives CASSLSLGTTTF.

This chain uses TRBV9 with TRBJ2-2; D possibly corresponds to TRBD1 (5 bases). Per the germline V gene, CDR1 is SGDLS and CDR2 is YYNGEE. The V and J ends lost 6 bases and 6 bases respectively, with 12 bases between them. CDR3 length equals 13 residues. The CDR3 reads CASTRVGAGELFF. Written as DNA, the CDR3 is TGTGCCAGCACCAGGGTAGGTGCCGGGGAGCTGTTTTTT.

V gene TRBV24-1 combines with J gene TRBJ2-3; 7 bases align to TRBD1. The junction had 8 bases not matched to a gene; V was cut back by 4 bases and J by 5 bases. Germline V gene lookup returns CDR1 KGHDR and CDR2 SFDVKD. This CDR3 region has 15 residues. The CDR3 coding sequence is TGTGCCACCAGTGAGACAGGGACCCGGGGAGATACGCAGTATTTT. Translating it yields CATSETGTRGDTQYF.

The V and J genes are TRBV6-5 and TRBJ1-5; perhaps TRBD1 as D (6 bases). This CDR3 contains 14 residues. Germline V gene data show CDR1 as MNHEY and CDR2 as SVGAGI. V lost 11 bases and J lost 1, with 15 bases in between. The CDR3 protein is CAASTGYSNQPQHF. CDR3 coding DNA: TGTGCCGCCAGTACAGGGTACAGCAATCAGCCCCAGCATTTT.

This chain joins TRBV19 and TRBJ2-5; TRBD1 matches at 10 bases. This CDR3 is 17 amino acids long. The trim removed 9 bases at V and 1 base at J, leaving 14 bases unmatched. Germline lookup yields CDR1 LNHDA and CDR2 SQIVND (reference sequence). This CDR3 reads CARESAGTGDFQETQYF. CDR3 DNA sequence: TGTGCCAGAGAATCTGCCGGGACAGGGGATTTCCAAGAGACCCAGTACTTC.

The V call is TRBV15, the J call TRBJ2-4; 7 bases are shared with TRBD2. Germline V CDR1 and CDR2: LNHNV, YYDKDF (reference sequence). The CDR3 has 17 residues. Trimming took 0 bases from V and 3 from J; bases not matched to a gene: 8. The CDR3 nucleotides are TGTGCCACCAGCAGAGATCGTTGGGAGGGGATCAAAAACATTCAGTACTTC. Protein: CATSRDRWEGIKNIQYF.

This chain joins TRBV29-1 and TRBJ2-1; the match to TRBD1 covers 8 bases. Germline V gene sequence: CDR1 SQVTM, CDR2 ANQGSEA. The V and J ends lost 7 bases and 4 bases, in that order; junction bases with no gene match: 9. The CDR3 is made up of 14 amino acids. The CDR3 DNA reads TGCAGCGGGGGCGGACAGGGAGAGTACAATGAGCAGTTCTTC. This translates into CSGGGQGEYNEQFF.